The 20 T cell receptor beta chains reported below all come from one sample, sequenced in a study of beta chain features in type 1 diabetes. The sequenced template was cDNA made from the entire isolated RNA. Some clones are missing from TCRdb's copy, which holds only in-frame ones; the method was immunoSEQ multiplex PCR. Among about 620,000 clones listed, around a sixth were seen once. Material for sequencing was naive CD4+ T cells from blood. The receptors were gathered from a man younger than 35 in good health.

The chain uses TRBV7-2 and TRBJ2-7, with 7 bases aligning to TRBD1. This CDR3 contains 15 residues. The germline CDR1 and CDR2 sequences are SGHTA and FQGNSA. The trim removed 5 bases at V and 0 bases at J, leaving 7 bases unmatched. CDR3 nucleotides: TGTGCCAGCAGCCCGGCCGGGACAGCCTCCTACGAGCAGTACTTC. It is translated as CASSPAGTASYEQYF.

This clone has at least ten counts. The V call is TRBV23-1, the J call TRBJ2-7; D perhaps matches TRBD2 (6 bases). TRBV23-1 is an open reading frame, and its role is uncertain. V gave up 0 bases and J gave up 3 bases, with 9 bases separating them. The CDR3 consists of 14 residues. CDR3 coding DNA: TGCGCCAGCAGTCAATCGACGGAGGGCTACGAGCAGTACTTC. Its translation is CASSQSTEGYEQYF.

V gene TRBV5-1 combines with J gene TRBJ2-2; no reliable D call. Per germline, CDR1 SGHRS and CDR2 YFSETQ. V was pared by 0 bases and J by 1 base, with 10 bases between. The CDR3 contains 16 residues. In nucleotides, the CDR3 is TGCGCCAGCAGCTTGGTCCAGAAACAGAACACCGGGGAGCTGTTTTTT. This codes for CASSLVQKQNTGELFF. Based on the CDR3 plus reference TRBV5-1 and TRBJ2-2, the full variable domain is KAGVTQTPRYLIKTRGQQVTLSCSPISGHRSVSWYQQTPGQGLQFLFEYFSETQRNKGNFPGRFSGRQFSNSRSEMNVSTLELGDSALYLCASSLVQKQNTGELFFGEGSRLTVL.

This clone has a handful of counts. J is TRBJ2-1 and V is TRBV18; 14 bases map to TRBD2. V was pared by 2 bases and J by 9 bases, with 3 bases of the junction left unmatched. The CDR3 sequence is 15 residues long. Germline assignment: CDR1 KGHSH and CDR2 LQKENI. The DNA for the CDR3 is TGTGCCAGCTCACCAGGACTAGCGGGGGGCGTTGAGCAGTTCTTC. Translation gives CASSPGLAGGVEQFF.

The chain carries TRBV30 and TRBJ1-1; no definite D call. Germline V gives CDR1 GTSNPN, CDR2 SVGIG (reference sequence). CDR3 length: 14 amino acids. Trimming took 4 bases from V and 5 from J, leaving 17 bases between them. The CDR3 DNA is TGTGCCTGGATTCCTCGGATAACGAGAACTGAAGCTTTCTTT. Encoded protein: CAWIPRITRTEAFF.

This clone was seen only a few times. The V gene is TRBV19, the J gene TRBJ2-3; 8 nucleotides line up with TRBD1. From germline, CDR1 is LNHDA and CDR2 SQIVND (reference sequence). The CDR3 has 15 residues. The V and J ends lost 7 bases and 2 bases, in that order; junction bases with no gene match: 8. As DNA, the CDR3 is TGTGCCAGTATGGCGACAGGGGTGTACACAGATACGCAGTATTTT. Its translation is CASMATGVYTDTQYF.

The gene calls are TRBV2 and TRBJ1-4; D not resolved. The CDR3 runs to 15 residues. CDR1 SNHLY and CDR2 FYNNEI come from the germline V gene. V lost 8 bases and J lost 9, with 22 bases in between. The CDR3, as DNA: TGTGCCAGCCGCGGGCAAGCAACAGTGCTGAAAAAACTGTTTTTT. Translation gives CASRGQATVLKKLFF.

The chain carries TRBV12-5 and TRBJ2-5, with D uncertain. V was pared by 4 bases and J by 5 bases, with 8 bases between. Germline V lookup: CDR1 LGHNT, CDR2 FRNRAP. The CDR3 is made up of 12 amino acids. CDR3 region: CASGSGRETQYF. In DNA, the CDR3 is TGTGCTAGTGGTTCGGGCCGGGAGACCCAGTACTTC.

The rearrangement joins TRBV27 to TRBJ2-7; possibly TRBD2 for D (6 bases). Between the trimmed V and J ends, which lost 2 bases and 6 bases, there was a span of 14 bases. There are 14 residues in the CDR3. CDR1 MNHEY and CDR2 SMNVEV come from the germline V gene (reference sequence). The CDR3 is CASSLRGLGGEQYF. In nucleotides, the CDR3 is TGTGCCAGCAGTTTACGTGGTCTGGGAGGCGAGCAGTACTTC.

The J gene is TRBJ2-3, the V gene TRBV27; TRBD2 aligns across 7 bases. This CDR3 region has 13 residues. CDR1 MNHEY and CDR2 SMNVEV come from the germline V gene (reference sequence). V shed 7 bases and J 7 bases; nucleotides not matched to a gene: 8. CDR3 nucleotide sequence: TGTGCCAGCAATCGTGGCGGGGGATATACGCAGTATTTT. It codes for CASNRGGGYTQYF.

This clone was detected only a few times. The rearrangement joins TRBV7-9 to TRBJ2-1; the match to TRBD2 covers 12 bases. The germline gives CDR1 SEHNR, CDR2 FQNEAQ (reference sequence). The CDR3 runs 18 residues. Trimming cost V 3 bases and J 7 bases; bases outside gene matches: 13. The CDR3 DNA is TGTGCCAGCAGCTTTCTCGGCCGTCTAGCGGGAGGGAAGAATGAGCAGTTCTTC. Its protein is CASSFLGRLAGGKNEQFF.

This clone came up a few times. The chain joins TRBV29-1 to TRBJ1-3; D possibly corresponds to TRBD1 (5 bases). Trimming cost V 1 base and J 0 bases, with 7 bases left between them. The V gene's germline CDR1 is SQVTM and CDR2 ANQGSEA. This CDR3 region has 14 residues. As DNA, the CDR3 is TGCAGCGTTGAAGGGGGGGGCTCTGGAAACACCATATATTTT. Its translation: CSVEGGGSGNTIYF.

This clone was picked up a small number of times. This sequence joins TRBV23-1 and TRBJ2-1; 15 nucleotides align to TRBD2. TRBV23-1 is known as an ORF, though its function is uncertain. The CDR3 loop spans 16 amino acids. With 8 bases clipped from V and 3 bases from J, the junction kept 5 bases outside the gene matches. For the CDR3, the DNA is TGCGCCAGCCGAGGACTAGCGGGGGGGTGCTACAATGAGCAGTTCTTC. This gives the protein CASRGLAGGCYNEQFF.

The chain's CDR3 is CASSGWAGNTIYF. For the CDR3, the DNA is TGTGCCAGCAGTGGGTGGGCCGGAAACACCATATATTTT. The chain employs TRBV7-8 and TRBJ1-3; D not certain. Germline assignment: CDR1 SGHVS and CDR2 FQNEAQ. This CDR3 has 13 amino acids. V was shortened by 6 bases and J by 4 bases, with 10 bases between the two germline ends.

The CDR3: CASSRPGQGRHEQYF. The CDR3 region has the DNA TGTGCCAGCTCGCGCCCGGGACAGGGTCGCCACGAGCAGTACTTC. The J gene is TRBJ2-7, the V gene TRBV19; 9 bases match TRBD1. Germline assignment: CDR1 LNHDA and CDR2 SQIVND (reference sequence). CDR3 length: 15 amino acids. The V gene end was trimmed by 9 bases and the J gene end by 5 bases; junction bases not matched to a gene: 14. The complete variable domain, with remaining parts taken from reference TRBV19 and TRBJ2-7, reads DGGITQSPKYLFRKEGQNVTLSCEQNLNHDAMYWYRQDPGQGLRLIYYSQIVNDFQKGDIAEGYSVSREKKESFPLTVTSAQKNPTAFYLCASSRPGQGRHEQYFGPGTRLTVT.

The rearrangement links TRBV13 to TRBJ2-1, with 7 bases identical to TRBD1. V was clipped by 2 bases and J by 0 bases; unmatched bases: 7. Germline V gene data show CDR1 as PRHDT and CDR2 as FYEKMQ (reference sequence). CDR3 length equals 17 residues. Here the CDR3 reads CASSLLRGGSSYNEQFF. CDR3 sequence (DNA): TGTGCCAGCAGCTTATTACGAGGGGGCAGCTCCTACAATGAGCAGTTCTTC. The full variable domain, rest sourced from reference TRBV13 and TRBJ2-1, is AAGVIQSPRHLIKEKRETATLKCYPIPRHDTVYWYQQGPGQDPQFLISFYEKMQSDKGSIPDRFSAQQFSDYHSELNMSSLELGDSALYFCASSLLRGGSSYNEQFFGPGTRLTVL.

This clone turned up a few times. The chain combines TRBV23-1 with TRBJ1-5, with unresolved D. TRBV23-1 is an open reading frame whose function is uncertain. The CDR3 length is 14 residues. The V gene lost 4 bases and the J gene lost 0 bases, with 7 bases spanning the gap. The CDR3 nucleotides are TGCGCCAGCAGTCGATACTATAGCAATCAGCCCCAGCATTTT. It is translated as CASSRYYSNQPQHF.

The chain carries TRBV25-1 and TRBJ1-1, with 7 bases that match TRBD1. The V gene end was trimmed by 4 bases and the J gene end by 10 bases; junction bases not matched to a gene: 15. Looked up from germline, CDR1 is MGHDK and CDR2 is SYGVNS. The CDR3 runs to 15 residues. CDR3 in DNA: TGTGCCAGCAGTGTTACCTTGACAGGGAGGGGTGGAGCTTTCTTT. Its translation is CASSVTLTGRGGAFF.

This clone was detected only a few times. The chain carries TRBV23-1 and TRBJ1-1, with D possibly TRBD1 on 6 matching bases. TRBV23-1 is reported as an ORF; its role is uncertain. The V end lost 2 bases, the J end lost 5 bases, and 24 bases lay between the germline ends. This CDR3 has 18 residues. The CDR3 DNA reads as TGCGCCAGCAGTCAAAAAAGGACAGTTGGATCGTTAAGGACTGAAGCTTTCTTT. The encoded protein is CASSQKRTVGSLRTEAFF.

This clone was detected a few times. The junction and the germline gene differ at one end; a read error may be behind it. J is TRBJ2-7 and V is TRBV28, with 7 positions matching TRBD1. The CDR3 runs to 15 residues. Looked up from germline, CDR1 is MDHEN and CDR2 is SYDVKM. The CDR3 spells CASRDGQVYSSEQYF. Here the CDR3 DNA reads TGTGCCAGCAGGGACGGACAGGTGTATTCCTCCGAGCAGTACTTC.